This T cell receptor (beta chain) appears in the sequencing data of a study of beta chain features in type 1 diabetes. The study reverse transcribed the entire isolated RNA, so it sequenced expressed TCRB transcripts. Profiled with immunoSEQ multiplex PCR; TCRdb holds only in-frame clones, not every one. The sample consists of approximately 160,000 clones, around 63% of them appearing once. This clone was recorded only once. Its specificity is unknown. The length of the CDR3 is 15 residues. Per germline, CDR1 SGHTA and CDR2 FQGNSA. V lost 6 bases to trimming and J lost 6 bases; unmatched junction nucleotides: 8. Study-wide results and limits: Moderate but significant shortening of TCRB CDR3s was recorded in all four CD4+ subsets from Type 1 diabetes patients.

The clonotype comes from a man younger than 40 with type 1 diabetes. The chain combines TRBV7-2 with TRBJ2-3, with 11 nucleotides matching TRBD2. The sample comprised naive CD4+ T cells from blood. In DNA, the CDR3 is TGTGCCAGCAGGCTGACTAGCGGGGTACGGGATACGCAGTATTTT. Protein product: CASRLTSGVRDTQYF.